Described below is a single T cell receptor (beta chain) sequence and its context. This specimen belongs to a study of beta chain features in type 1 diabetes. Expressed TCRB transcripts were sequenced after all isolated RNA was converted to cDNA. Measured with immunoSEQ multiplex PCR; TCRdb has only the in-frame clones, and not every one. The repertoire includes a few hundred thousand clones, approximately 28% of them detected once, and about 0.065% sits in the top ten. The V gene's germline CDR1 is GTSNPN and CDR2 SVGIG (reference sequence). The V end was cut by 0 bases, the J end by 3 bases, with 12 bases between. CDR3 length: 14 amino acids.

This receptor was taken from a young man in good health. V gene TRBV30 combines with J gene TRBJ2-7; D is tentatively TRBD1 or TRBD2 (5 bases each). Sequenced material: naive CD4+ T cells from blood. CDR3 sequence: CAWSVSKGSYEQYF. The DNA for the CDR3 is TGTGCCTGGAGTGTGTCAAAGGGGAGCTACGAGCAGTACTTC. The full variable domain, rest sourced from reference TRBV30 and TRBJ2-7, is SQTIHQWPATLVQPVGSPLSLECTVEGTSNPNLYWYRQAAGRGLQLLFYSVGIGQISSEVPQNLSASRPQDRQFILSSKKLLLSDSGFYLCAWSVSKGSYEQYFGPGTRLTVT.